What follows are 5 T cell receptor beta chains derived from one specimen sequenced in a study of OX40 agonist ivuxolimab in advanced cancers. Clones were sequenced by immunoSEQ multiplex PCR, and TCRdb holds only the in-frame ones, with some missing. Of approximately 88,000 clones in the sample, more than 70% were seen once. The starting material was CD4+ or CD8+ T cells sorted from blood, obtained in a trial of the OX40 agonist ivuxolimab. The source of these receptors is an adult with an advanced solid tumor such as melanoma, head and neck, liver or kidney cancer.

V usage is TRBV6-5 and J usage is TRBJ2-1; D gene ambiguous. CDR3 length: 10 amino acids. Trimming took off 5 bases at V and 9 bases at J, with 5 bases between the two ends. Germline lookup yields CDR1 MNHEY and CDR2 SVGAGI. CDR3 amino acids: CASSVTEQFF. CDR3 coding DNA: TGTGCCAGCAGTGTGACTGAGCAGTTCTTC.

V gene TRBV27 combines with J gene TRBJ1-5; 7 bases are a match to TRBD1. Germline V CDR1 and CDR2: MNHEY, SMNVEV (reference sequence). CDR3 length equals 15 residues. Trimming removed 6 bases from V and 0 bases from J; junction bases left unmatched: 5. The CDR3 region has the DNA TGTGCCAGCAGGAGACAGGGACTTAGCAATCAGCCCCAGCATTTT. Its protein product is CASRRQGLSNQPQHF.

The V and J genes are TRBV12-5 and TRBJ1-1; D gene unclear. Germline-derived CDR1 and CDR2 are LGHNT and FRNRAP. There are 12 residues in the CDR3. Between the trimmed V and J ends, which lost 1 base and 11 bases, there was a span of 11 bases. DNA of the CDR3: TGTGCTAGTGGTTTGGACCTTTCAAGGGCTTTCTTT. This sequence encodes CASGLDLSRAFF.

The gene calls are TRBV12-5 and TRBJ2-5, with unresolved D. Per the germline V gene, CDR1 is LGHNT and CDR2 is FRNRAP. CDR3 size: 14 residues. The V and J ends lost 2 bases and 1 base respectively, with 8 bases between them. CDR3 coding DNA: TGTGCTAGTGGTTTGTATCCAGGCCAAGAGACCCAGTACTTC. Translated: CASGLYPGQETQYF.

The chain combines TRBV2 with TRBJ2-3, with 9 bases fitting TRBD2. V dropped 5 bases and J dropped 4; count of bases not matched to a gene: 7. Germline V gene data show CDR1 as SNHLY and CDR2 as FYNNEI. The CDR3 is made up of 15 amino acids. For the CDR3, the DNA is TGTGCCAGCAGTCGTAGCGGGAGAGGTGCAGATACGCAGTATTTT. Translating gives CASSRSGRGADTQYF.